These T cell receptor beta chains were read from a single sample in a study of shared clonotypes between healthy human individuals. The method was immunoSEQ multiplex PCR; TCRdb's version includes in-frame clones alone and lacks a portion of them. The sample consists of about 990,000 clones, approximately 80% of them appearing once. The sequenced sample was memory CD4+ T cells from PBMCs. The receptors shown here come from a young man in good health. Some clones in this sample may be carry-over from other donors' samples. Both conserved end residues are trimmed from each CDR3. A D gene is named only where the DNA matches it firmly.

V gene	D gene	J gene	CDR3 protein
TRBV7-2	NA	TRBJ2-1	ASSLDNEQF
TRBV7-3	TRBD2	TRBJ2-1	ASSLSGLAYGHEQF
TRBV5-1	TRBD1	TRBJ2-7	ATSLGTGVREQY
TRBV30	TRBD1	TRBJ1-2	AWTGQGAIGYT
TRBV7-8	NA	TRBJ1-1	ASTAVYSRPNTEAF
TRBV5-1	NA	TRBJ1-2	ASSQGEWNYGYT
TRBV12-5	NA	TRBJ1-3	ASAPSSSGNTIY
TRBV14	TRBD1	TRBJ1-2	ASSQVGTGGNYGYT
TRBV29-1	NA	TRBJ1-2	SVEKENYGYT
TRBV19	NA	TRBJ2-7	ASSSRRTTSGGGPPHEQY
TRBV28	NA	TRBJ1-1	ASSPTQGLNTEAF
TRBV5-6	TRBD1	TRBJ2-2	ASSWRTGMSTGELF
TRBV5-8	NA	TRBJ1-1	ASSLELNTEAF
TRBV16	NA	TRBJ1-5	ASSQSGGSNQPQH
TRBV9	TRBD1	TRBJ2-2	ASSPGTANTGELF
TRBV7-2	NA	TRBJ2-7	ASSLDLIQQY
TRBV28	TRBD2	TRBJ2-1	ASSTSGRVLEQF
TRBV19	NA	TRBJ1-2	ASSAGQGNYGYT
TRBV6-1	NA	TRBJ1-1	ASRRAGGTEAF
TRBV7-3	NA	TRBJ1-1	ASSFQRQNTEAF
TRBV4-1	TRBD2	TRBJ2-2	ASSRLLAGLAGELF
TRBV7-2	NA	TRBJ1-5	ASSPFQNNQPQH
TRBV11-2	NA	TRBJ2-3	ASSLDRLAQSTQY
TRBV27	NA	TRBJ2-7	ASSLFTGSPFRDYEQY
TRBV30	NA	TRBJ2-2	AWSPDFITGELF
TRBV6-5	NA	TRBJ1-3	ASRRQAPGNTIY
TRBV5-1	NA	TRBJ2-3	ASSASYGATDTQY
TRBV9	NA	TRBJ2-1	ASSVIPTGPNYNEQF
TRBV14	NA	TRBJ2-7	ASSQAGLPYEQY
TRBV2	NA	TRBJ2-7	ASTSLSYEQY
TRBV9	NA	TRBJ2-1	ASSVGLRNEQF
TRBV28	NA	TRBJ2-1	ASSLGRRRRNEQF
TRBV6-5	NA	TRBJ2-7	ASSYSGYAAYEQY
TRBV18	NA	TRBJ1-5	ASSPQGPGSNQPQH
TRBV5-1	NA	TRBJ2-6	ASSLFSSGANVLT
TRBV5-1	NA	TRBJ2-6	ASSSAGSGANVLT
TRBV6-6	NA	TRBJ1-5	ASSWGWNQPQH
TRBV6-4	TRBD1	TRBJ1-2	ASSPGTGNYGYT
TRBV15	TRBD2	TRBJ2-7	ATSRLAGSYEQY
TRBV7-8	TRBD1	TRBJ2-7	ASRVLDRDYEQY
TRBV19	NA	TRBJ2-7	ASSAGTRPGEQY
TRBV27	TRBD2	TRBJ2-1	ASSLGGSVYNEQF
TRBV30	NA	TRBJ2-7	AWSVRLGFLGEQY
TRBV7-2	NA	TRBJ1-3	ASSVGGSGNTIY
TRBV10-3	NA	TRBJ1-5	ATQGVVISGNQPQH
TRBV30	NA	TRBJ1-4	AWSRSGKLF
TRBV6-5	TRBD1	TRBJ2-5	ASRRGQGAETQY
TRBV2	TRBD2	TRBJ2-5	ASSRDGSGSGGETQY